The 10 T cell receptor beta chains listed next were all sequenced from one sample in a study of blood T cell repertoires in COVID-19 (dated by TCRdb to the early 2020s). Receptor libraries were prepared by the immunoSEQ multiplex PCR assay. TCRdb mirrors the immuneACCESS table, restricted to in-frame sequences. Some clones are absent from its copies; in checked studies, under half trace to an unresolved V gene, and the reason for the others is unknown. Across this sample there are a few hundred thousand clones, with around 81% seen only once. In total, the top ten clones hold approximately 6.6% of the sample. The sequenced sample consisted of peripheral blood. The source is an older woman with acute or convalescent COVID-19.

The chain is built from TRBV6-5 and TRBJ1-1; 10 bases are shared with TRBD1. Germline trimming cut 4 bases from V and 4 bases from J; bases unmatched to any gene: 9. In germline, CDR1 is MNHEY, CDR2 SVGAGI. The CDR3 totals 16 residues. CDR3 protein: CASSSEDRGRFTEAFF. The DNA for the CDR3 is TGTGCCAGCAGTTCAGAAGACAGGGGGCGTTTCACTGAAGCTTTCTTT.

There are a few counts of this clone. The rearrangement uses TRBV7-8 and TRBJ2-3, with 7 bases fitting TRBD2. CDR1 and CDR2 from the germline V gene are SGHVS and FQNEAQ. Losses at the gene ends were 8 bases for V and 2 bases for J; bases not matched to a gene: 4. This CDR3 contains 13 residues. The CDR3 loop reads CASGAGVTDTQYF. The CDR3 DNA is TGTGCCAGCGGGGCGGGAGTCACAGATACGCAGTATTTT. Using reference TRBV7-8 and TRBJ2-3 for the parts outside the CDR3, the full variable domain is GAGVSQSPRYKVAKRGQDVALRCDPISGHVSLFWYQQALGQGPEFLTYFQNEAQLDKSGLPSDRFFAERPEGSVSTLKIQRTQQEDSAVYLCASGAGVTDTQYFGPGTRLTVL.

This chain joins TRBV9 and TRBJ2-5, with a tentative D call TRBD2 (6 bases). CDR1 and CDR2 (germline): SGDLS, YYNGEE. The CDR3 length is 14 residues. Trimming shortened V by 4 bases and J by 1 base, and 11 bases separated the two germline ends. The CDR3 coding sequence is TGTGCCAGCAGCCCCCAGACTAGCCAAGAGACCCAGTACTTC. Protein product: CASSPQTSQETQYF.

The V call is TRBV5-1, the J call TRBJ1-1; 7 nucleotides line up with TRBD1. CDR1 SGHRS and CDR2 YFSETQ come from the germline V gene. The CDR3 length is 14 residues. V lost 5 bases and J lost 2; bases outside the gene matches: 6. CDR3 amino acids: CASRRTGDNTEAFF. CDR3 in DNA: TGCGCCAGCAGGAGGACAGGTGACAACACTGAAGCTTTCTTT.

The gene calls are TRBV4-3 and TRBJ2-3, with 9 bases aligning to TRBD2. CDR1 is LGHNA, CDR2 YSLEER, per germline. V trimming: 1 base; J trimming: 4 bases; junction bases outside the gene matches: 3. The CDR3 is 15 amino acids. The DNA for the CDR3 is TGCGCCAGCAGCCAAGGGCTAGCGGGGCCAGATACGCAGTATTTT. Translated: CASSQGLAGPDTQYF.

V usage is TRBV5-5 and J usage is TRBJ1-2, with TRBD1 identical over 10 bases. The trim removed 0 bases at V and 5 bases at J, leaving 1 base unmatched. The CDR3 is 14 amino acids. Germline V lookup: CDR1 SGHKS, CDR2 YYEKEE (reference sequence). The CDR3 DNA reads as TGTGCCAGCAGCTTGGTGGACAGGGGGTATGGCTACACCTTC. Translated: CASSLVDRGYGYTF.

The V and J genes are TRBV11-2 and TRBJ2-7; 11 bases match TRBD1. Germline-derived CDR1 and CDR2 are SGHAT and FQNNGV. The CDR3 consists of 16 residues. Trimming cost V 6 bases and J 4 bases; bases outside gene matches: 11. Here the CDR3 DNA reads TGTGCCAGCAGAAAGGGACAGGGGGGATCTTTGTACGAGCAGTACTTC. As protein: CASRKGQGGSLYEQYF.

This clone showed up just a few times. The chain recombines TRBV9 with TRBJ2-6; the D is unclear. In germline, CDR1 is SGDLS, CDR2 YYNGEE. CDR3 length: 17 amino acids. Deletions cut 0 bases from V and 3 bases from J, with 13 bases between. The CDR3 nucleotides read TGTGCCAGCAGCGTAGCGGTATCTATGAATGGGGCCAACGTCCTGACTTTC. Encoded protein: CASSVAVSMNGANVLTF.

V and J are TRBV5-4 and TRBJ1-2; TRBD1 aligns across 7 bases. Germline V gene lookup returns CDR1 SGHNT and CDR2 YYREEE (reference sequence). The CDR3 runs 14 residues. The J segment lost 8 bases and the V segment lost 2 bases, leaving 9 bases of the junction unmatched. The CDR3 reads CASSLTGEVDGYTF. The CDR3, as DNA: TGTGCCAGCAGCTTAACAGGGGAAGTGGACGGCTACACCTTC.

V gene TRBV2 combines with J gene TRBJ2-1; 10 bases match TRBD2. V was clipped by 8 bases and J by 7 bases; unmatched bases: 11. The CDR3 runs to 15 residues. CDR1 is SNHLY, CDR2 FYNNEI, per germline. In DNA form, the CDR3 reads TGTGCCAGCGGTCGGGGCCCAGCGGGAGGGAATGAGCAGTTCTTC. Translating gives CASGRGPAGGNEQFF.